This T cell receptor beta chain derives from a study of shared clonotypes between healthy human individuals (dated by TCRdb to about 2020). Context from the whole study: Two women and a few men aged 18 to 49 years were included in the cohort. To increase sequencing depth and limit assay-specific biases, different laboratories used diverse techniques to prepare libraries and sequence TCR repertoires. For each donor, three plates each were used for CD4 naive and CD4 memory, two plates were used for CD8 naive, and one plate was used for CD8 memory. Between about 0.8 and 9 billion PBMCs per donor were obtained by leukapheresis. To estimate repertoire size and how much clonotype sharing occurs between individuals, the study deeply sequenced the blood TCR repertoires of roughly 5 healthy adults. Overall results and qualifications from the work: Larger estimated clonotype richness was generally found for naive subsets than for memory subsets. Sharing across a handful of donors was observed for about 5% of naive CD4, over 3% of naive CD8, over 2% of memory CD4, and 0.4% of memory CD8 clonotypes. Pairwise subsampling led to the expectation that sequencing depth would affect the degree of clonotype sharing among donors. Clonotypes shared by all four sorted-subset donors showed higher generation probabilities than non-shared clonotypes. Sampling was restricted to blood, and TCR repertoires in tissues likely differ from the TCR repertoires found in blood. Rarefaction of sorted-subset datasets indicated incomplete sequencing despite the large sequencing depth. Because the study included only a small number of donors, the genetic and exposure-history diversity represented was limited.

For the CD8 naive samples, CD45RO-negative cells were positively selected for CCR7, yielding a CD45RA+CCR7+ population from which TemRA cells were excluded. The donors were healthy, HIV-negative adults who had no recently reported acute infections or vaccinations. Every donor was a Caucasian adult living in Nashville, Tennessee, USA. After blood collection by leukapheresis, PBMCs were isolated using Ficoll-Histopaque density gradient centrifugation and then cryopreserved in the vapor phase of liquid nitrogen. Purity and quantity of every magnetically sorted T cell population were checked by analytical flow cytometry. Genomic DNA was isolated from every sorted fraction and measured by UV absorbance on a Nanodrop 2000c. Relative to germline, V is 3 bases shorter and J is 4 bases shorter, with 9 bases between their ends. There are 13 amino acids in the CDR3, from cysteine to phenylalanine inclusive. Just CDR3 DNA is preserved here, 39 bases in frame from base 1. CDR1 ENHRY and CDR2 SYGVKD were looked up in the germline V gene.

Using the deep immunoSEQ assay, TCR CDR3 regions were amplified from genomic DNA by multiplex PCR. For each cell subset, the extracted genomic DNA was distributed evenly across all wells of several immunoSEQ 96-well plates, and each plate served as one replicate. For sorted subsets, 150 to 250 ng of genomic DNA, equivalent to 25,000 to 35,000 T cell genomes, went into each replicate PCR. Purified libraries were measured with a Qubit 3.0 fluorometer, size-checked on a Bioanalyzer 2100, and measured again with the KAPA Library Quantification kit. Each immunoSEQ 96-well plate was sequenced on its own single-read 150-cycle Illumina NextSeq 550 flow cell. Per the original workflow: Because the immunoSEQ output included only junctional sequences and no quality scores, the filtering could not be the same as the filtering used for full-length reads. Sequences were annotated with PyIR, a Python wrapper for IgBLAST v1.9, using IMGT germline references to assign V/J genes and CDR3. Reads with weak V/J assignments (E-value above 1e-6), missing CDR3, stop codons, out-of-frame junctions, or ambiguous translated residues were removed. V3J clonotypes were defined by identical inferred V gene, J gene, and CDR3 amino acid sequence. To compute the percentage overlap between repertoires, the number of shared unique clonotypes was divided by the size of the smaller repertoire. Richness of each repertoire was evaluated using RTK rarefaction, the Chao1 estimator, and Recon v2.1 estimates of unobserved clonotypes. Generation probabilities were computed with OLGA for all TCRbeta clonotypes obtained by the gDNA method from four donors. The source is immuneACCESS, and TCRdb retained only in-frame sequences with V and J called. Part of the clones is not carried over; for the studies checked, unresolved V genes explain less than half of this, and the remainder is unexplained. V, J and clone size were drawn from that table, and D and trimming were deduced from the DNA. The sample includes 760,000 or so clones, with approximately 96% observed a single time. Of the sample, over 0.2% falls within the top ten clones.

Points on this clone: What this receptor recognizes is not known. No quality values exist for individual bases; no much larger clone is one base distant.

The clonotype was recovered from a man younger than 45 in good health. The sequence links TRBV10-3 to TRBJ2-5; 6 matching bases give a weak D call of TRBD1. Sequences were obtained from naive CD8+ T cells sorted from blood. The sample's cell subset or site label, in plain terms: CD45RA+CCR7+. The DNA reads TGTGCCATCAGTGAAGGGGGTTTAGAGACCCAGTACTTC. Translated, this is CAISEGGLETQYF.